A selection of T cell receptor beta chains follows, all from one sample in a study of cytomegalovirus exposure and HLA in healthy donors. The table came from immunoSEQ multiplex PCR; TCRdb's copy has only in-frame clones and leaves some out. Of some 110,000 clones detected, less than 80% appear once; the ten largest clones hold under 1.5%. Sequencing was carried out using PBMCs. These TCRs come from a man aged 30 to 45 in good health and CMV-seronegative. The CDR3 runs from the conserved cysteine through the conserved F or W. The order of the fields is D gene, J gene, V gene, clone size, CDR3 protein, CDR3 DNA. A D gene is named only where the DNA matches it firmly. Some rows mark clone size as missing; the rest say once, few, many or name a class of expanded clone.

D: NA; J: TRBJ2-7; V: TRBV6-5; size: NA; CDR3: CASSYGLGREQYF; DNA: TGTGCCAGCAGTTATGGCCTGGGGCGGGAGCAGTACTTC
D: NA; J: TRBJ2-3; V: TRBV4-1; size: NA; CDR3: CASRPPVGTDTQYF; DNA: TGCGCCAGCAGGCCCCCGGTGGGCACAGATACGCAGTATTTT
D: NA; J: TRBJ1-3; V: TRBV7-2; size: NA; CDR3: CASSLGSPDSSGNTIYF; DNA: TGTGCCAGCAGCTTAGGGAGTCCTGACAGCTCTGGAAACACCATATATTTT
D: TRBD1; J: TRBJ2-1; V: TRBV7-9; size: NA; CDR3: CASSSGTGIRNEQFF; DNA: TGTGCCAGCAGCTCCGGGACAGGGATTCGCAATGAGCAGTTCTTC
D: TRBD1; J: TRBJ1-4; V: TRBV25-1; size: NA; CDR3: CASSETQGAPRVLFF; DNA: TGTGCCAGCAGTGAAACACAGGGGGCCCCGAGGGTACTGTTTTTT
D: TRBD1; J: TRBJ2-7; V: TRBV15; size: NA; CDR3: CATSREGQESYEQYF; DNA: TGTGCCACCAGCAGAGAGGGACAGGAATCCTACGAGCAGTACTTC
D: NA; J: TRBJ2-3; V: TRBV5-4; size: NA; CDR3: CASSLQGSDTQYF; DNA: TGTGCCAGCAGCTTGCAGGGGTCGGATACGCAGTATTTT
D: NA; J: TRBJ1-3; V: TRBV19; size: NA; CDR3: CASTRQANSGNTIYF; DNA: TGTGCCAGTACCCGACAGGCGAACTCTGGAAACACCATATATTTT
D: NA; J: TRBJ2-7; V: TRBV6-5; size: NA; CDR3: CASKDRLNEQYF; DNA: TGTGCCAGCAAAGACAGGCTGAACGAGCAGTACTTC
D: NA; J: TRBJ1-2; V: TRBV6-1; size: NA; CDR3: CASSDYRVDTF; DNA: TGTGCCAGCAGTGATTACAGGGTGGACACCTTC
D: TRBD1; J: TRBJ1-2; V: TRBV19; size: NA; CDR3: CASSIQGAQGYTF; DNA: TGTGCCAGTAGTATACAGGGGGCGCAAGGCTACACCTTC
D: TRBD1; J: TRBJ1-5; V: TRBV19; size: NA; CDR3: CASRPSIETGASRQPQHF; DNA: TGTGCCAGTAGGCCAAGTATCGAGACAGGGGCATCTAGACAGCCCCAGCATTTT
D: NA; J: TRBJ2-5; V: TRBV5-1; size: NA; CDR3: CASSSGWSTQYF; DNA: TGCGCCAGCAGCTCCGGGTGGTCGACCCAGTACTTC
D: TRBD1; J: TRBJ2-1; V: TRBV11-2; size: once; CDR3: CASSTRQGRTYNEQFF; DNA: TGTGCCAGCAGCACAAGACAGGGACGAACTTACAATGAGCAGTTCTTC
D: TRBD2; J: TRBJ2-7; V: TRBV5-1; size: NA; CDR3: CASRPSGTLYEQYF; DNA: TGCGCCAGCAGACCTAGCGGGACTCTTTACGAGCAGTACTTC
D: TRBD1; J: TRBJ2-3; V: TRBV6-6; size: NA; CDR3: CASSFDRGYTDTQYF; DNA: TGTGCCAGCAGTTTCGACAGGGGGTACACAGATACGCAGTATTTT
D: NA; J: TRBJ1-3; V: TRBV5-6; size: NA; CDR3: CASSQGYLSGNTIYF; DNA: TGTGCCAGCAGCCAGGGGTACCTCTCTGGAAACACCATATATTTT
D: TRBD1; J: TRBJ2-7; V: TRBV4-1; size: once; CDR3: CASSLGQGTYEQYF; DNA: TGCGCCAGCAGCCTGGGACAGGGCACCTACGAGCAGTACTTC
D: TRBD1; J: TRBJ1-1; V: TRBV4-1; size: once; CDR3: CASSARTGGNTEAFF; DNA: TGCGCCAGCAGCGCGCGGACAGGGGGGAACACTGAAGCTTTCTTT
D: TRBD2; J: TRBJ2-1; V: TRBV7-9; size: NA; CDR3: CASSASGNEQFF; DNA: TGTGCCAGCAGCGCTAGCGGCAATGAGCAGTTCTTC
D: TRBD2; J: TRBJ2-1; V: TRBV5-4; size: NA; CDR3: CASSEGLAASSYNEQFF; DNA: TGTGCCAGCAGCGAGGGACTAGCGGCCAGCTCCTACAATGAGCAGTTCTTC
D: NA; J: TRBJ1-4; V: TRBV7-9; size: NA; CDR3: CASSLVQLNEKLFF; DNA: TGTGCCAGCAGCTTAGTACAGCTTAATGAAAAACTGTTTTTT
D: NA; J: TRBJ1-2; V: TRBV29-1; size: NA; CDR3: CSVEAGGGYGYTF; DNA: TGCAGCGTTGAAGCTGGGGGGGGCTATGGCTACACCTTC
D: TRBD1; J: TRBJ2-5; V: TRBV7-7; size: NA; CDR3: CASSSRRTGRGETQYF; DNA: TGTGCTAGCAGCTCCCGTCGGACAGGGCGGGGAGAGACCCAGTACTTC
D: NA; J: TRBJ2-1; V: TRBV14; size: NA; CDR3: CASSQDPGDSYNEQFF; DNA: TGTGCCAGCAGCCAAGATCCCGGGGATTCCTACAATGAGCAGTTCTTC
D: NA; J: TRBJ2-7; V: TRBV10-3; size: NA; CDR3: CAISEAKVNRDLSSYGQYF; DNA: TGTGCCATCAGTGAGGCAAAGGTTAACCGGGATCTCAGCTCCTACGGGCAGTACTTC
D: TRBD1; J: TRBJ2-5; V: TRBV10-1; size: NA; CDR3: CASSVGTGGAETQYF; DNA: TGCGCCAGCAGTGTGGGGACAGGGGGCGCGGAGACCCAGTACTTC
D: TRBD1; J: TRBJ2-1; V: TRBV5-6; size: NA; CDR3: CASRPQGARNNEQFF; DNA: TGTGCCAGCAGGCCACAGGGGGCGAGGAACAATGAGCAGTTCTTC
D: TRBD1; J: TRBJ1-1; V: TRBV10-2; size: NA; CDR3: CASSETGQVF; DNA: TGCGCCAGCAGTGAGACGGGACAGGTTTTT
D: NA; J: TRBJ2-1; V: TRBV5-1; size: NA; CDR3: CASSLRLDNNEQFF; DNA: TGCGCCAGCAGCTTGAGACTAGATAACAATGAGCAGTTCTTC
D: NA; J: TRBJ1-1; V: TRBV6-4; size: NA; CDR3: CASSALPNTEAFF; DNA: TGTGCCAGCAGTGCTCTTCCGAACACTGAAGCTTTCTTT
D: TRBD1; J: TRBJ1-6; V: TRBV25-1; size: NA; CDR3: CASSGGQALNSPLHF; DNA: TGTGCCAGCAGTGGGGGACAGGCCTTAAATTCACCCCTCCACTTT
D: NA; J: TRBJ2-5; V: TRBV7-9; size: NA; CDR3: CASNPGLGETQYF; DNA: TGTGCCAGCAACCCAGGGTTGGGAGAGACCCAGTACTTC
D: TRBD2; J: TRBJ2-1; V: TRBV10-3; size: NA; CDR3: CAISESTSVSNEQFF; DNA: TGTGCCATCAGTGAGTCAACTAGCGTTTCCAATGAGCAGTTCTTC
D: NA; J: TRBJ2-7; V: TRBV4-3; size: few; CDR3: CASSLKFGYEQYF; DNA: TGCGCCAGCAGCCTCAAGTTCGGCTACGAGCAGTACTTC
D: NA; J: TRBJ2-7; V: TRBV15; size: NA; CDR3: CATSRDPTSFYEQYF; DNA: TGTGCCACCAGCAGAGATCCCACTAGTTTCTACGAGCAGTACTTC
D: TRBD2; J: TRBJ2-1; V: TRBV7-2; size: NA; CDR3: CASSRRGSYNEQFF; DNA: TGTGCCAGCAGCCGGCGGGGGTCCTACAATGAGCAGTTCTTC
D: NA; J: TRBJ1-1; V: TRBV21-1; size: few; CDR3: CASSKTNRADTEAFF; DNA: TGTGCCAGCAGCAAAACAAACAGGGCGGATACTGAAGCTTTCTTT
D: NA; J: TRBJ1-5; V: TRBV27; size: NA; CDR3: CASSGRMESNQPQHF; DNA: TGTGCCAGCAGTGGGAGGATGGAGAGCAATCAGCCCCAGCATTTT
D: TRBD1; J: TRBJ1-3; V: TRBV10-3; size: NA; CDR3: CASGQATGNTIYF; DNA: TGTGCCAGTGGACAGGCGACTGGAAACACCATATATTTT
D: NA; J: TRBJ2-1; V: TRBV4-3; size: NA; CDR3: CASSQLSNEQFF; DNA: TGCGCCAGCAGCCAGTTGAGCAATGAGCAGTTCTTC
D: NA; J: TRBJ1-3; V: TRBV6-5; size: few; CDR3: CASTQGLSSGNTIYF; DNA: TGTGCCAGCACTCAGGGACTAAGCTCTGGAAACACCATATATTTT
D: NA; J: TRBJ2-7; V: TRBV18; size: NA; CDR3: CASSRSGEQYF; DNA: TGTGCCAGCTCACGTTCGGGAGAGCAGTACTTC
D: TRBD1; J: TRBJ2-7; V: TRBV18; size: NA; CDR3: CASSQTIVAGGREQYF; DNA: TGTGCCAGCTCACAAACGATCGTGGCAGGGGGTCGCGAGCAGTACTTC
D: TRBD2; J: TRBJ2-5; V: TRBV19; size: NA; CDR3: CASSYTSGRAVETQYF; DNA: TGTGCCAGTAGCTATACTAGCGGGAGGGCCGTGGAGACCCAGTACTTC